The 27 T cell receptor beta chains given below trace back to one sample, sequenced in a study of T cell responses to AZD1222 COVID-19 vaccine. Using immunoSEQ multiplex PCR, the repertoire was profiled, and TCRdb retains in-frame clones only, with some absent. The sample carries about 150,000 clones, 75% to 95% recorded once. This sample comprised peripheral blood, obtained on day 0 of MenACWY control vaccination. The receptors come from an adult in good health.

The CDR3 DNA reads TGTGCCAGCAGGTTTACAGGGACCACCGGGGAGCTGTTTTTT. Translation: CASRFTGTTGELFF. V is TRBV6-5 and J is TRBJ2-2; D might be TRBD1 (6 bases). In germline, CDR1 is MNHEY, CDR2 SVGAGI. The CDR3 has 14 residues. Deletions cut 6 bases from V and 4 bases from J, with 12 bases between.

CDR3 region: CASTFGGGYNSPLHF. The CDR3 bases are TGTGCCAGCACCTTCGGGGGGGGCTATAATTCACCCCTCCACTTT. The chain joins TRBV27 to TRBJ1-6; maybe TRBD1 (5 bases). The CDR3 length is 15 residues. Trimming shortened V by 7 bases and J by 3 bases, and 13 bases separated the two germline ends. Germline lookup yields CDR1 MNHEY and CDR2 SMNVEV (reference sequence).

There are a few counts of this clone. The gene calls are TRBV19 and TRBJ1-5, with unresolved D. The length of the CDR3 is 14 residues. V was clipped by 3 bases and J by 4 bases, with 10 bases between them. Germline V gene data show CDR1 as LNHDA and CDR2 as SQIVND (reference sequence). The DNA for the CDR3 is TGTGCCAGTAGTATTGCGGGGAGGAATCAGCCCCAGCATTTT. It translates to CASSIAGRNQPQHF. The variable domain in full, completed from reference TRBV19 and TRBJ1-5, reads DGGITQSPKYLFRKEGQNVTLSCEQNLNHDAMYWYRQDPGQGLRLIYYSQIVNDFQKGDIAEGYSVSREKKESFPLTVTSAQKNPTAFYLCASSIAGRNQPQHFGDGTRLSIL.

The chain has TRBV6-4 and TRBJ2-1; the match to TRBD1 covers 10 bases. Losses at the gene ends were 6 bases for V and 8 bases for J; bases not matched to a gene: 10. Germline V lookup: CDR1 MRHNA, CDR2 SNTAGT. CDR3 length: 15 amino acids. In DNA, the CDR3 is TGTGCCAGCAGCGCGAGGACAGGGGGAGTTTATGAGCAGTTCTTC. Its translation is CASSARTGGVYEQFF.

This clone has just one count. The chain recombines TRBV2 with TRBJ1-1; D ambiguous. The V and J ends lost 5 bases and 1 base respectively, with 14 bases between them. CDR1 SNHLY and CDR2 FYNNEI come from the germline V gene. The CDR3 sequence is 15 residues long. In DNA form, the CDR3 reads TGTGCCAGCAGTCGTCAACAGACCTCGAACACTGAAGCTTTCTTT. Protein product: CASSRQQTSNTEAFF.

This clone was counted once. CDR3 sequence (DNA): TGTGCCAGCAGCTTCACCTGGGGTGAGCAGTTCTTC. Protein: CASSFTWGEQFF. The genes are TRBV7-3 and TRBJ2-1; D not certain. The CDR3 has 12 residues. Trimming removed 3 bases from V and 9 bases from J, with 9 bases in between. Per germline, CDR1 SGHTA and CDR2 FQGTGA.

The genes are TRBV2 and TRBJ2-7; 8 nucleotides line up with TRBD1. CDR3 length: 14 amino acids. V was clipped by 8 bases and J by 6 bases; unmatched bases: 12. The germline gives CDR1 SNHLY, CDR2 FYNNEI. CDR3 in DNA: TGTGCCAGCTACGGACAGGGAAATCTTCGCGAGCAGTACTTC. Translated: CASYGQGNLREQYF.

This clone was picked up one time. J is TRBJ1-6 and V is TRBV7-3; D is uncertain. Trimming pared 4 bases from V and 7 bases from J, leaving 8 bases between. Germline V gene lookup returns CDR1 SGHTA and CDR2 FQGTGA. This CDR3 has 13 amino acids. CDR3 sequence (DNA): TGTGCCAGCAGCTGGAATGCAAATTCACCCCTCCACTTT. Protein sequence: CASSWNANSPLHF.

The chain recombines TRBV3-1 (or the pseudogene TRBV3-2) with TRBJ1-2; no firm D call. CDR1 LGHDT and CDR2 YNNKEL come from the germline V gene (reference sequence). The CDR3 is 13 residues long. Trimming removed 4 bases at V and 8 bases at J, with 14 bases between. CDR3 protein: CASSPSVGRGYTF. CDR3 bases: TGTGCCAGCAGCCCCTCCGTGGGCAGGGGCTACACCTTC.

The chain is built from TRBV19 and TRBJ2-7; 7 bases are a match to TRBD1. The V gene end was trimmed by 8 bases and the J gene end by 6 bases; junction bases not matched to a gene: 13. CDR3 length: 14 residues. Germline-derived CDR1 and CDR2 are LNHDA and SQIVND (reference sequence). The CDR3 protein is CASSDRPGASEQYF. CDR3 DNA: TGTGCCAGTTCGGACAGGCCTGGGGCTTCCGAGCAGTACTTC.

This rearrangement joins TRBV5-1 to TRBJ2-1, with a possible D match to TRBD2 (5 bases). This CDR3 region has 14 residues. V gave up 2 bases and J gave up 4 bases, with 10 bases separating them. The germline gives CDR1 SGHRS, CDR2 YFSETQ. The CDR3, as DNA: TGCGCCAGCAGCTTACGGAGCGGTTACAATGAGCAGTTCTTC. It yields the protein CASSLRSGYNEQFF.

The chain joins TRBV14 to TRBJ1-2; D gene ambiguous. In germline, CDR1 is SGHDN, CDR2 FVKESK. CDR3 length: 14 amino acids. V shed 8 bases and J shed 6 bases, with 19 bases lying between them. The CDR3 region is CASPTEGDRDGYTF. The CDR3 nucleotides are TGTGCCAGCCCAACGGAGGGAGATCGGGATGGCTACACCTTC.

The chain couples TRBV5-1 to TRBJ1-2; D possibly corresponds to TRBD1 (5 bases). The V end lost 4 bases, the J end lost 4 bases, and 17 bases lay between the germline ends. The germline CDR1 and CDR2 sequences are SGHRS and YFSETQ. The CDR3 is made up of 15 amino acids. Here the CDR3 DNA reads TGCGCCAGCAGCGGACCCGGGACTACGACCTATGGCTACACCTTC. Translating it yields CASSGPGTTTYGYTF.

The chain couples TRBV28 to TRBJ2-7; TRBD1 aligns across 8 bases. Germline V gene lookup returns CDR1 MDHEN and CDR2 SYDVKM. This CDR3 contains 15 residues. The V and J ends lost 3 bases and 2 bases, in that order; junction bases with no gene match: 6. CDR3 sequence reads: CASSFGGQAAYEQYF. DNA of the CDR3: TGTGCCAGCAGTTTTGGGGGACAGGCGGCCTACGAGCAGTACTTC.

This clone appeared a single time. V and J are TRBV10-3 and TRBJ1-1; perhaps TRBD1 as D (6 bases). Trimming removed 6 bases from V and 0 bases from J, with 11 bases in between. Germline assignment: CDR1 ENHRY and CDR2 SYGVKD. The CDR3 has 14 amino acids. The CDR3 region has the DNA TGTGCCATCAGGGACAGAGATATGAACACTGAAGCTTTCTTT. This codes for CAIRDRDMNTEAFF.

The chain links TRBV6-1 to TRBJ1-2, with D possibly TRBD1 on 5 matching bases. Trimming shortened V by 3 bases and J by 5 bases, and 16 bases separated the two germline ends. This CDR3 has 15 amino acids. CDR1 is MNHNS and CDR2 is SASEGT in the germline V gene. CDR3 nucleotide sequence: TGTGCCAGCAGTGATAACAGGAGAGACGAATATGGCTACACCTTC. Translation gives CASSDNRRDEYGYTF.

DNA of the CDR3: TGCAGCGTTAGACAGGGTGGTTATGGCTACACCTTC. Translating it yields CSVRQGGYGYTF. The V call is TRBV29-1, the J call TRBJ1-2; 7 bases fit TRBD1. The germline V gene encodes CDR1 SQVTM and CDR2 ANQGSEA. This CDR3 has 12 residues. After removal of 5 bases from V and 5 bases from J, the junction contained 5 bases not matched to a gene.

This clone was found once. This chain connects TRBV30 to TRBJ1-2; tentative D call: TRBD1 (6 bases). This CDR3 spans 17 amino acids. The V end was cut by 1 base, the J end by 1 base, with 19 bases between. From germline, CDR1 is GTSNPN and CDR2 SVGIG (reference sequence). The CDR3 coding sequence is TGTGCCTGGAGTGCCCCCCGGGGGGGGCAGGGTAACTATGGCTACACCTTC. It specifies CAWSAPRGGQGNYGYTF. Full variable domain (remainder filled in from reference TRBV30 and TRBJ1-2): SQTIHQWPATLVQPVGSPLSLECTVEGTSNPNLYWYRQAAGRGLQLLFYSVGIGQISSEVPQNLSASRPQDRQFILSSKKLLLSDSGFYLCAWSAPRGGQGNYGYTFGSGTRLTVV.

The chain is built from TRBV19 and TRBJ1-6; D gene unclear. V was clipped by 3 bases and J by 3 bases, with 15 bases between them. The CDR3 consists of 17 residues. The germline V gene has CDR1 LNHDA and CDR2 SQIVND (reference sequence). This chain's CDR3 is CASSMNGKQLYNSPLHF. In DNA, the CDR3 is TGTGCCAGTAGTATGAATGGTAAACAGCTCTATAATTCACCCCTCCACTTT. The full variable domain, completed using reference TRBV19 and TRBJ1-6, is DGGITQSPKYLFRKEGQNVTLSCEQNLNHDAMYWYRQDPGQGLRLIYYSQIVNDFQKGDIAEGYSVSREKKESFPLTVTSAQKNPTAFYLCASSMNGKQLYNSPLHFGNGTRLTVT.

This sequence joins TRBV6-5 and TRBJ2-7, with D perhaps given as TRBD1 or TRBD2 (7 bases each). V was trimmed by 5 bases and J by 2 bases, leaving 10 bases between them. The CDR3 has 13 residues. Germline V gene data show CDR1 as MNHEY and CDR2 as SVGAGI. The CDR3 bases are TGTGCCAGCAGTCAGGGGGGGGCCTACGAGCAGTACTTC. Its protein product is CASSQGGAYEQYF.

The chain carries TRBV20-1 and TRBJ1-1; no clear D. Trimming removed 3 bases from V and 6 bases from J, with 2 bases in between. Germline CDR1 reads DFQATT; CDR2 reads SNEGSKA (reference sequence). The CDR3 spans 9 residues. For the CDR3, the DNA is TGCAGTGCTAGTGCTGAAGCTTTCTTT. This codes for CSASAEAFF.

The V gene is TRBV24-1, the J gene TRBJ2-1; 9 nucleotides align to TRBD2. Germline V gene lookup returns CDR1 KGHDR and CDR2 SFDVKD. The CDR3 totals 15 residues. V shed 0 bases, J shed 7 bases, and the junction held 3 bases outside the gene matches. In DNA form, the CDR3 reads TGTGCCACCAGTGATTTGGGGCGGGAGGGGAATGAGCAGTTCTTC. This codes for CATSDLGREGNEQFF.

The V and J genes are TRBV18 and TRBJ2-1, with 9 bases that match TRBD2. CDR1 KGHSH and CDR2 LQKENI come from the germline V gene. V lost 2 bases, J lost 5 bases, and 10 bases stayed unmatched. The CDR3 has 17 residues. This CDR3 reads CASSPRVTSGYNNEQFF. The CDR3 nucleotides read TGTGCCAGCTCACCAAGGGTTACTAGCGGGTACAACAATGAGCAGTTCTTC.

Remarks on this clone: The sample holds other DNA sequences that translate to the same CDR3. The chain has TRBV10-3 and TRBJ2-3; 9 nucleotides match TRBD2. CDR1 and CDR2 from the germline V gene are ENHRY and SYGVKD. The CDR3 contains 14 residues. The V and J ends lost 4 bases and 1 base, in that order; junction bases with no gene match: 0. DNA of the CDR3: TGTGCCATCAGTGGACTAGCGGGCACAGATACGCAGTATTTT. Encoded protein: CAISGLAGTDTQYF.

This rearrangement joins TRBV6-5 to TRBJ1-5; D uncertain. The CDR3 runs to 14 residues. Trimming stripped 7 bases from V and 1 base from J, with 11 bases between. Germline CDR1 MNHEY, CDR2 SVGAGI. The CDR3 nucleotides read TGTGCCAGCAAAGGCCGTGGGAGCAATCAGCCCCAGCATTTT. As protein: CASKGRGSNQPQHF.

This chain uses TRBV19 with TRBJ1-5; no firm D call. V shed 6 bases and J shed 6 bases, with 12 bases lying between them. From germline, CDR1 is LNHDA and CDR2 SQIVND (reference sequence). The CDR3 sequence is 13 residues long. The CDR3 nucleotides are TGTGCCAGTAGACAAGACCCCGTTCAGCCCCAGCATTTT. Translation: CASRQDPVQPQHF.

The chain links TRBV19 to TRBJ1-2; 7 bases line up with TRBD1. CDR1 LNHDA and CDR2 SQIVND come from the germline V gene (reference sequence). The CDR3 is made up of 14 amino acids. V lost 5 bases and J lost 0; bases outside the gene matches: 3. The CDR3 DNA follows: TGTGCCAGTAGTGGGACAGCTTCTAACTATGGCTACACCTTC. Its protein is CASSGTASNYGYTF.